One T cell receptor (beta chain) is described in this entry. Its specificity is unknown. One junction end disagrees with the germline gene, perhaps due to a read error. Template switching created a universal primer site, and the cDNA included unique molecular identifiers. One entry per CDR3 protein, called by TCRdb with MiXCR from the 5' RACE reads. The data show 500,000 to 550,000 distinct CDR3 sequences, under 25% seen once. The record originates from a study of identical twins. The study's findings and limits: Analyses of zero insertions could be partly confounded by invariant MAIT and iNKT cells.

CDR1 and CDR2 from the germline V gene are MNHEY and SVGAGI. The CDR3 runs to 16 residues. This sample was also put to use in a study of yellow fever vaccine responses in identical twins.

This receptor was obtained from a woman aged 18-29 years in good health. The rearrangement joins TRBV6-5 to TRBJ2-1, with D perhaps given as TRBD1 or TRBD2 (5 bases each). The sample consisted of CD4+ T cells sorted from blood. The CDR3 DNA reads as TGTGCCAGCAGTTACTCCCCGGGACGGATCTACTATGAGCAGTTCTTC. It translates to CASSYSPGRIYYEQFF.